These 32 T cell receptor beta chains came from one sample sequenced in a study of cytomegalovirus exposure and HLA in healthy donors. This PCR relied on a set of 60 Vbeta primers and 13 Jbeta primers. The repertoire was sequenced with immunoSEQ multiplex PCR; TCRdb's copy has only in-frame clones and lacks some. There are roughly 150,000 clones in the sample; about 82% occur only once, and approximately 3.6% lies in the top ten. Sequences were obtained from PBMCs. These receptors originate from a male donor in good health and CMV-seronegative.

The CDR3 reads CARSLAPTGRPNYGYTF. CDR3 coding DNA: TGTGCCAGAAGCTTGGCGCCGACAGGCCGACCTAACTATGGCTACACCTTC. This rearrangement joins TRBV5-3 to TRBJ1-2, with D possibly TRBD1 on 6 matching bases. TRBV5-3 is an ORF; its function is uncertain. Trimming removed 0 bases at V and 0 bases at J, with 15 bases between. CDR3 length equals 17 residues.

The chain employs TRBV7-2 and TRBJ1-6; D may be TRBD1 (5 bases). The CDR3 is 13 amino acids. Germline V gene sequence: CDR1 SGHTA, CDR2 FQGNSA. V was pared by 2 bases and J by 11 bases, with 10 bases between. The CDR3: CASSLSPGTPLHF. Here the CDR3 DNA reads TGTGCCAGCAGCTTATCCCCAGGGACACCCCTCCACTTT.

V and J are TRBV18 and TRBJ2-7; TRBD1 agrees at 10 bases. The CDR3 consists of 15 residues. J gave up 5 bases and V 5 bases, and 9 bases lay outside the gene matches. Per the germline V gene, CDR1 is KGHSH and CDR2 is LQKENI. The CDR3 here is CASSAPGTGEDEQYF. The CDR3 DNA sequence: TGTGCCAGCTCAGCCCCCGGGACAGGGGAGGACGAGCAGTACTTC.

Only one count was recorded for this clone. The CDR3 DNA reads as TGCGCCAGCAGCCAGCTCCGGGAAACTACGCAGTATTTT. Protein product: CASSQLRETTQYF. The chain employs TRBV4-1 and TRBJ2-3; D is perhaps TRBD2 (5 bases). Between the trimmed V and J ends, which lost 3 bases and 8 bases, there was a span of 12 bases. This CDR3 region has 13 residues. Germline CDR1 is MGHRA and CDR2 is YSYEKL.

The J gene is TRBJ2-1, the V gene TRBV14, with 8 bases matching TRBD2. The germline V gene has CDR1 SGHDN and CDR2 FVKESK. The V gene end was trimmed by 0 bases and the J gene end by 8 bases; junction bases not matched to a gene: 0. The CDR3 covers 13 residues. CDR3 protein: CASSQEAGDEQFF. Here the CDR3 DNA reads TGTGCCAGCAGCCAAGAAGCGGGGGATGAGCAGTTCTTC.

The chain uses TRBV5-5 and TRBJ1-4; D possibly corresponds to TRBD1 (5 bases). Germline V CDR1 and CDR2: SGHKS, YYEKEE (reference sequence). V was shortened by 0 bases and J by 7 bases, with 10 bases between the two germline ends. The CDR3 is 14 residues long. CDR3 residues: CASSLVGGSEKLFF. The CDR3 DNA reads TGTGCCAGCAGCTTGGTTGGGGGGAGTGAAAAACTGTTTTTT. Drawing the rest from reference TRBV5-5 and TRBJ1-4, the complete variable domain is DAGVTQSPTHLIKTRGQQVTLRCSPISGHKSVSWYQQVLGQGPQFIFQYYEKEERGRGNFPDRFSARQFPNYSSELNVNALLLGDSALYLCASSLVGGSEKLFFGSGTQLSVL.

The chain employs TRBV7-8 and TRBJ2-1; 7 bases match TRBD1. The germline V gene encodes CDR1 SGHVS and CDR2 FQNEAQ. The ends lost 1 base at V and 5 bases at J; junction bases unmatched: 8. The CDR3 runs 16 residues. The CDR3 DNA sequence: TGTGCCAGCAGCTTAGTTATAGGGACAGTGAACAATGAGCAGTTCTTC. It yields the protein CASSLVIGTVNNEQFF.

The chain combines TRBV6-7 with TRBJ2-7, with D perhaps matching TRBD1 (7 bases). TRBV6-7 qualifies as an ORF whose function is uncertain. CDR3 size: 17 residues. Trimming cost V 2 bases and J 1 base, with 18 bases left between them. The CDR3 reads CASSYVGGRGFSYEQYF. CDR3 nucleotide sequence: TGTGCCAGCAGTTACGTGGGGGGCAGGGGGTTTTCCTACGAGCAGTACTTC.

The CDR3 spells CASSSSGPPPYNEQFF. The CDR3 DNA reads TGTGCCAGCAGTTCGAGCGGGCCCCCCCCCTACAATGAGCAGTTCTTC. The chain joins TRBV6-5 to TRBJ2-1; D is possibly TRBD2 (6 bases). Trimming took off 4 bases at V and 2 bases at J, with 15 bases between the two ends. Germline V CDR1 and CDR2: MNHEY, SVGAGI. The CDR3 has 16 residues.

J is TRBJ1-2 and V is TRBV28; TRBD1 agrees at 8 bases. Trimming cost V 5 bases and J 2 bases; bases outside gene matches: 7. Germline V gives CDR1 MDHEN, CDR2 SYDVKM. This CDR3 comprises 15 residues. The DNA for the CDR3 is TGTGCCAGCAGTGCCCCAGGGGGCGCAAACTATGGCTACACCTTC. The encoded protein is CASSAPGGANYGYTF.

The rearrangement links TRBV7-2 to TRBJ2-1; TRBD2 agrees at 15 bases. V lost 4 bases and J lost 9; bases outside the gene matches: 7. The CDR3 is made up of 16 amino acids. The germline V gene encodes CDR1 SGHTA and CDR2 FQGNSA. The CDR3 loop reads CASSWGGLAGGVEQFF. The CDR3 region has the DNA TGTGCCAGCAGCTGGGGAGGACTAGCGGGAGGGGTTGAGCAGTTCTTC.

This clone was counted a single time. This chain connects TRBV29-1 to TRBJ2-1; 9 bases line up with TRBD2. V lost 7 bases, J lost 9 bases, and 16 bases stayed unmatched. Looked up from germline, CDR1 is SQVTM and CDR2 is ANQGSEA. This CDR3 region has 15 residues. CDR3 nucleotides: TGCAGCGCCAAAATAATCCGCGGGAGGGCCGGTGAGCAGTTCTTC. This codes for CSAKIIRGRAGEQFF.

Concerning this clone itself: Other DNA sequences of this sample code for an identical CDR3. In nucleotides, the CDR3 is TGTGCCAGCAGCTTACAGGGCTACGAGCAGTACTTC. Protein: CASSLQGYEQYF. The chain couples TRBV7-9 to TRBJ2-7, with D perhaps matching TRBD1 (5 bases). Germline V CDR1 and CDR2: SEHNR, FQNEAQ (reference sequence). CDR3 size: 12 residues. V was cut by 2 bases and J by 3 bases, with 5 bases left in between. Full variable domain (missing parts from reference TRBV7-9 and TRBJ2-7): DTGVSQNPRHKITKRGQNVTFRCDPISEHNRLYWYRQTLGQGPEFLTYFQNEAQLEKSRLLSDRFSAERPKGSFSTLEIQRTEQGDSAMYLCASSLQGYEQYFGPGTRLTVT.

Only a few counts were recorded for this clone. This chain links TRBV19 with TRBJ2-3; 9 bases are a match to TRBD2. V lost 6 bases, J lost 3 bases, and 7 bases stayed unmatched. Germline loops: CDR1 LNHDA, CDR2 SQIVND (reference sequence). The CDR3 extends over 15 amino acids. The CDR3 region is CASSNSGGFTDTQYF. DNA for the CDR3: TGTGCCAGTAGCAATAGCGGGGGCTTTACAGATACGCAGTATTTT. The full variable domain, completed using reference TRBV19 and TRBJ2-3, is DGGITQSPKYLFRKEGQNVTLSCEQNLNHDAMYWYRQDPGQGLRLIYYSQIVNDFQKGDIAEGYSVSREKKESFPLTVTSAQKNPTAFYLCASSNSGGFTDTQYFGPGTRLTVL.

This chain uses TRBV6-5 with TRBJ2-1; tentatively, D is TRBD1 (6 bases). V lost 4 bases and J 7 bases, leaving 8 bases between the germline ends. The CDR3 has 12 amino acids. Germline CDR1 and CDR2: MNHEY and SVGAGI. The CDR3 region is CASSSQGNEQFF. The DNA for the CDR3 is TGTGCCAGCAGTTCGCAGGGGAATGAGCAGTTCTTC.

Worth noting for this clone: This specimen includes other DNA sequences encoding the same CDR3. This sequence joins TRBV27 and TRBJ1-4; TRBD1 matches at 9 bases. There are 14 residues in the CDR3. CDR1 is MNHEY, CDR2 SMNVEV, per germline (reference sequence). The V and J ends lost 5 bases and 5 bases, in that order; junction bases with no gene match: 3. CDR3 nucleotide sequence: TGTGCCAGCAGTGGACAGGGGTCGAATGAAAAACTGTTTTTT. Its translation is CASSGQGSNEKLFF.

Only one count was recorded for this clone. V usage is TRBV2 and J usage is TRBJ2-2, with TRBD2 as a possible D gene (6 bases). Trimming shortened V by 6 bases and J by 3 bases, and 14 bases separated the two germline ends. The germline gives CDR1 SNHLY, CDR2 FYNNEI. The CDR3 is 15 amino acids. The chain's CDR3 is CASRTSGTYTGELFF. CDR3 nucleotides: TGTGCCAGCAGGACTTCAGGGACTTACACCGGGGAGCTGTTTTTT.

This chain joins TRBV29-1 and TRBJ2-4; 9 bases map to TRBD1. The CDR3 has 16 residues. Germline V gene data show CDR1 as SQVTM and CDR2 as ANQGSEA. J lost 4 bases, V lost 7 bases, and 14 bases had no gene match. The CDR3 DNA sequence: TGCAGCGCCCGACGATTTACAGGACAGGGGAAAAACATTCAGTACTTC. Translated: CSARRFTGQGKNIQYF.

This clone was seen a handful of times. Other DNA sequences within the sample encode an identical CDR3. The chain couples TRBV7-3 to TRBJ1-1; TRBD1 matches 7 bases. The J segment lost 2 bases and the V segment lost 5 bases, leaving 2 bases of the junction unmatched. CDR3 length equals 13 residues. Germline values: CDR1 SGHTA, CDR2 FQGTGA. The CDR3 spells CASSRQGNTEAFF. The CDR3 bases are TGTGCCAGCAGCCGACAGGGTAACACTGAAGCTTTCTTT. The full variable domain, in which reference TRBV7-3 and TRBJ1-1 provide the parts outside the CDR3, is GAGVSQTPSNKVTEKGKYVELRCDPISGHTALYWYRQSLGQGPEFLIYFQGTGAADDSGLPNDRFFAVRPEGSVSTLKIQRTERGDSAVYLCASSRQGNTEAFFGQGTRLTVV.

This sequence joins TRBV6-5 and TRBJ2-1; 8 bases agree with TRBD2. The CDR3 loop spans 15 amino acids. Unmatched junction bases numbered 7, after V lost 2 bases and J lost 7 bases. Per germline, CDR1 MNHEY and CDR2 SVGAGI. CDR3 region: CASSYGTGGTNEQFF. The CDR3, as DNA: TGTGCCAGCAGTTACGGCACGGGGGGGACGAATGAGCAGTTCTTC.

This rearrangement joins TRBV7-8 to TRBJ2-2; D perhaps matches TRBD2 (6 bases). The CDR3 has 14 residues. V dropped 4 bases and J dropped 4 bases, with 10 bases sitting between them. The germline gives CDR1 SGHVS, CDR2 FQNEAQ. Here the CDR3 reads CASSWGGATGELFF. As DNA, the CDR3 is TGTGCCAGCAGCTGGGGAGGTGCCACCGGGGAGCTGTTTTTT. The full variable domain, with the rest looked up from reference TRBV7-8 and TRBJ2-2, is GAGVSQSPRYKVAKRGQDVALRCDPISGHVSLFWYQQALGQGPEFLTYFQNEAQLDKSGLPSDRFFAERPEGSVSTLKIQRTQQEDSAVYLCASSWGGATGELFFGEGSRLTVL.

This clone appeared a few times. The chain joins TRBV5-1 to TRBJ2-5; perhaps TRBD1 as D (6 bases). V dropped 5 bases and J dropped 1 base, with 18 bases sitting between them. This CDR3 is 16 amino acids long. Germline CDR1 reads SGHRS; CDR2 reads YFSETQ. CDR3 region: CASRAQGPYRQETQYF. The CDR3, as DNA: TGCGCCAGCAGGGCGCAGGGGCCCTATCGCCAAGAGACCCAGTACTTC.

The V and J genes are TRBV2 and TRBJ1-5; D ambiguous. Trimming left V 7 bases short and J 3 bases short, with 13 bases between. The CDR3 loop spans 14 amino acids. Germline values: CDR1 SNHLY, CDR2 FYNNEI. The CDR3 is CASIGTGVNQPQHF. DNA of the CDR3: TGTGCCAGCATAGGAACGGGAGTCAATCAGCCCCAGCATTTT.

This clone has just a few counts. V and J are TRBV6-5 and TRBJ1-5, with D perhaps TRBD1 (5 bases). V was pared by 4 bases and J by 0 bases, with 10 bases between. This CDR3 is 15 amino acids long. Germline CDR1 is MNHEY and CDR2 is SVGAGI. The CDR3 here is CASSFREDSNQPQHF. As DNA, the CDR3 is TGTGCCAGCAGTTTCAGGGAGGATAGCAATCAGCCCCAGCATTTT.

This chain uses TRBV18 with TRBJ2-7; 8 nucleotides line up with TRBD1. The J segment lost 2 bases and the V segment lost 3 bases, leaving 6 bases of the junction unmatched. The CDR3 is made up of 15 amino acids. Germline CDR1 and CDR2: KGHSH and LQKENI. The CDR3: CASSPGQGAPYEQYF. The DNA of the CDR3 is TGTGCCAGCTCACCTGGACAGGGAGCCCCCTACGAGCAGTACTTC.

This chain joins TRBV28 and TRBJ2-7, with 7 nucleotides matching TRBD2. CDR1 is MDHEN, CDR2 SYDVKM, per germline. The CDR3 sequence is 15 residues long. The ends lost 3 bases at V and 3 bases at J; junction bases unmatched: 8. In DNA form, the CDR3 reads TGTGCCAGCAGTTTTCTTGGACTAGGAGACTACGAGCAGTACTTC. As protein: CASSFLGLGDYEQYF. The whole variable domain, filled in from reference TRBV28 and TRBJ2-7, reads DVKVTQSSRYLVKRTGEKVFLECVQDMDHENMFWYRQDPGLGLRLIYFSYDVKMKEKGDIPEGYSVSREKKERFSLILESASTNQTSMYLCASSFLGLGDYEQYFGPGTRLTVT.

This chain uses TRBV7-8 with TRBJ1-2, with 8 bases that match TRBD1. CDR1 is SGHVS and CDR2 is FQNEAQ in the germline V gene. This CDR3 is built from 13 residues. Unmatched junction bases numbered 7, after V lost 5 bases and J lost 8 bases. CDR3 loop: CASSPQGAQGYTF. CDR3 sequence (DNA): TGTGCCAGCAGCCCCCAGGGGGCGCAAGGCTACACCTTC.

The chain has TRBV27 and TRBJ1-1, with 8 positions matching TRBD1. Germline trimming cut 5 bases from V and 2 bases from J; bases unmatched to any gene: 4. This CDR3 has 14 amino acids. Germline CDR1 reads MNHEY; CDR2 reads SMNVEV (reference sequence). CDR3 region: CASSGQGVNTEAFF. The CDR3 DNA sequence: TGTGCCAGCAGTGGACAGGGAGTAAACACTGAAGCTTTCTTT.

The chain employs TRBV28 and TRBJ1-5; D is unresolved. V was shortened by 8 bases and J by 3 bases, with 8 bases between the two germline ends. The CDR3 runs to 12 residues. The germline CDR1 and CDR2 sequences are MDHEN and SYDVKM. The CDR3 protein is CASGQDNQPQHF. As DNA, the CDR3 is TGTGCCAGCGGGCAGGACAATCAGCCCCAGCATTTT.

This clone appeared once. The chain is built from TRBV25-1 and TRBJ2-1; 9 bases match TRBD1. This CDR3 has 17 amino acids. Germline V gives CDR1 MGHDK, CDR2 SYGVNS. V dropped 2 bases and J dropped 3; count of bases not matched to a gene: 8. CDR3 DNA: TGTGCCAGCAGTGAAGCTACAGGGGGCGGGGACTACAATGAGCAGTTCTTC. Protein product: CASSEATGGGDYNEQFF.

The chain is built from TRBV28 and TRBJ1-2; 8 bases line up with TRBD1. Germline lookup yields CDR1 MDHEN and CDR2 SYDVKM. V trimming: 6 bases; J trimming: 8 bases; junction bases outside the gene matches: 11. There are 14 residues in the CDR3. CDR3 sequence reads: CASRLDRRGPGYTF. In nucleotides, the CDR3 is TGTGCCAGCAGATTGGACCGCAGGGGGCCCGGCTACACCTTC.

The chain recombines TRBV6-5 with TRBJ2-7; D is unresolved. Trimming cost V 5 bases and J 0 bases, with 5 bases left between them. The CDR3 has 12 residues. CDR1 is MNHEY and CDR2 is SVGAGI in the germline V gene. The CDR3 DNA sequence: TGTGCCAGCAGTGGCTTCTCCTACGAGCAGTACTTC. It specifies CASSGFSYEQYF.